This TCR beta chain was found in a study of T cells in Graves' hyperthyroidism and ophthalmopathy. Trimming removed 4 bases from V and 5 bases from J, with 17 bases in between. Germline CDR1 and CDR2: LNHDA and SQIVND (reference sequence). This CDR3 has 15 residues. RNA transcripts yielded amplified TCR beta CDR3 regions. The HTBI primer set was used in a first-round RT-PCR of the TCR CDR3. A single record per CDR3 protein comes from TCRdb applying MiXCR to the multiplex PCR reads. The table records approximately 640,000 distinct CDR3 sequences, around 15% of them present only once. The sequencing input was blood. The sequence came from a woman in her twenties or thirties with Graves' hyperthyroidism. The chain links TRBV19 to TRBJ2-5, with D unresolved. The CDR3 coding sequence is TGTGCCAGTAGTACTACCAACGGGCTCGGTGAGACCCAGTACTTC. This gives the protein CASSTTNGLGETQYF.